This entry lists 17 T cell receptor beta chains sequenced from one sample in a study of blood T cell repertoires in COVID-19 (dated by TCRdb to 2018 to 2020). The receptor library was made with the immunoSEQ multiplex PCR assay. Entries here come from immuneACCESS through TCRdb and include only in-frame sequences with V and J called. Some clones fail to appear in such tables; in the studies checked, an unresolved V gene covers under half of the shortfall, and the cause of the remainder is unknown. The sample has some 180,000 clones on record, approximately 80% of them singletons. The ten largest clones take up approximately 7.1% of the sample. Sequencing input: peripheral blood. The receptors shown here come from a human donor in a cohort sampled during active COVID-19.

The chain uses TRBV15 and TRBJ1-4; a possible D gene is TRBD1 (5 bases). The germline V gene encodes CDR1 LNHNV and CDR2 YYDKDF (reference sequence). The germline V and J ends were trimmed by 1 base and 0 bases, with 12 bases remaining between them. The CDR3 sequence is 17 residues long. The CDR3 sequence: CATSRGAGRATNEKLFF. CDR3 coding DNA: TGTGCCACCAGCAGAGGGGCGGGACGGGCAACTAATGAAAAACTGTTTTTT.

The chain is built from TRBV4-1 and TRBJ1-1, with D uncertain. This CDR3 contains 14 residues. V lost 3 bases, J lost 0 bases, and 8 bases lay in between. Germline CDR1 MGHRA, CDR2 YSYEKL. This CDR3 is CASSHQAMNTEAFF. CDR3 nucleotide sequence: TGCGCCAGCAGCCACCAGGCAATGAACACTGAAGCTTTCTTT.

The rearrangement uses TRBV19 and TRBJ2-2; TRBD1 matches at 7 bases. V was pared by 6 bases and J by 3 bases, with 7 bases of the junction left unmatched. This CDR3 comprises 15 residues. CDR1 and CDR2 from the germline V gene are LNHDA and SQIVND (reference sequence). The CDR3 is CASRSQGDHTGELFF. CDR3 bases: TGTGCCAGTAGAAGCCAGGGGGACCACACCGGGGAGCTGTTTTTT.

This chain connects TRBV19 to TRBJ2-1, with 7 bases matching TRBD1. The V and J ends lost 5 bases and 6 bases, in that order; junction bases with no gene match: 7. The germline V gene has CDR1 LNHDA and CDR2 SQIVND (reference sequence). The CDR3 spans 14 residues. For the CDR3, the DNA is TGTGCCAGTAGTTTGGGGACAGTCCGCAATGAGCAGTTCTTC. Protein product: CASSLGTVRNEQFF.

V gene TRBV5-6 combines with J gene TRBJ2-7; possible D gene TRBD2, 5 bases. V was clipped by 4 bases and J by 3 bases, with 14 bases between them. The CDR3 has 14 amino acids. Germline V gene sequence: CDR1 SGHDT, CDR2 YYEEEE. CDR3 sequence: CASSPTSSGYEQYF. The CDR3 DNA is TGTGCCAGCAGCCCTACTAGTAGTGGCTACGAGCAGTACTTC.

The chain joins TRBV7-8 to TRBJ2-2; tentative D call: TRBD1 (5 bases). Trimming removed 6 bases at V and 4 bases at J, with 15 bases between. Germline assignment: CDR1 SGHVS and CDR2 FQNEAQ. There are 15 residues in the CDR3. The CDR3 DNA sequence: TGTGCCAGCAGTTGGGGCTACGCCCTCACCGGGGAGCTGTTTTTT. Its translation is CASSWGYALTGELFF. Combining the CDR3 with reference TRBV7-8 and TRBJ2-2 gives the whole variable domain GAGVSQSPRYKVAKRGQDVALRCDPISGHVSLFWYQQALGQGPEFLTYFQNEAQLDKSGLPSDRFFAERPEGSVSTLKIQRTQQEDSAVYLCASSWGYALTGELFFGEGSRLTVL.

This clone turned up a few times. The chain joins TRBV5-1 to TRBJ1-2, with D perhaps matching TRBD1 (6 bases). The germline CDR1 and CDR2 sequences are SGHRS and YFSETQ. The CDR3 sequence is 15 residues long. V was cut by 4 bases and J by 0 bases, with 13 bases left in between. CDR3: CASSPGARANYGYTF. CDR3 DNA sequence: TGCGCCAGCAGCCCAGGGGCGAGAGCTAACTATGGCTACACCTTC. The complete variable domain, with remaining parts taken from reference TRBV5-1 and TRBJ1-2, reads KAGVTQTPRYLIKTRGQQVTLSCSPISGHRSVSWYQQTPGQGLQFLFEYFSETQRNKGNFPGRFSGRQFSNSRSEMNVSTLELGDSALYLCASSPGARANYGYTFGSGTRLTVV.

Only one count was recorded for this clone. The chain carries TRBV4-1 and TRBJ2-1, with 14 bases that match TRBD2. Trimming at V came to 0 bases and at J to 7 bases, leaving 2 bases not matched to a gene. Germline CDR1 MGHRA, CDR2 YSYEKL. This CDR3 is built from 16 residues. The CDR3 DNA follows: TGCGCCAGCAGCCAAGAGGGACTAGCGGGGGCTAATGAGCAGTTCTTC. It codes for CASSQEGLAGANEQFF.

The J gene is TRBJ1-2, the V gene TRBV5-6; 9 bases match TRBD1. There are 14 residues in the CDR3. J was trimmed by 2 bases and V by 4 bases; bases with no gene match: 3. Germline-derived CDR1 and CDR2 are SGHDT and YYEEEE. CDR3 sequence (DNA): TGTGCCAGCAGCCCGGGGACAGGGAACTATGGCTACACCTTC. Its translation is CASSPGTGNYGYTF.

The CDR3 sequence is CASSPAESSYNEQFF. In DNA, the CDR3 is TGTGCCAGCAGCCCAGCGGAAAGCTCCTACAATGAGCAGTTCTTC. The chain employs TRBV6-2 or TRBV6-3 and TRBJ2-1; possibly TRBD2 for D (5 bases). The V end lost 6 bases, the J end lost 0 bases, and 12 bases lay between the germline ends. Germline V gene lookup returns CDR1 MNHEY and CDR2 SVGEGT. CDR3 length: 15 amino acids.

The rearrangement links TRBV9 to TRBJ2-1; 10 bases line up with TRBD1. Trimming at V came to 5 bases and at J to 4 bases, leaving 6 bases not matched to a gene. The CDR3 runs 15 residues. Per germline, CDR1 SGDLS and CDR2 YYNGEE. DNA for the CDR3: TGTGCCAGCAGACCGGGACAGGGGATGTACAATGAGCAGTTCTTC. This codes for CASRPGQGMYNEQFF.

The genes are TRBV5-1 and TRBJ2-7, with a possible D match to TRBD2 (5 bases). This CDR3 comprises 14 residues. From germline, CDR1 is SGHRS and CDR2 YFSETQ. Trimming stripped 0 bases from V and 0 bases from J, with 7 bases between. Here the CDR3 reads CASSLDAGSYEQYF. For the CDR3, the DNA is TGCGCCAGCAGCTTGGACGCGGGCTCCTACGAGCAGTACTTC.

The chain carries TRBV10-1 and TRBJ1-1, with D hard to call. CDR1 is WNHNN, CDR2 SYGVQD, per germline (reference sequence). The CDR3 totals 14 residues. V was shortened by 0 bases and J by 1 base, with 6 bases between the two germline ends. DNA of the CDR3: TGCGCCAGCAGTGAGTCGGCAGGGAACACTGAAGCTTTCTTT. Amino acids: CASSESAGNTEAFF.

The chain joins TRBV5-1 to TRBJ2-3; 9 nucleotides align to TRBD2. The V gene end was trimmed by 2 bases and the J gene end by 3 bases; junction bases not matched to a gene: 7. Germline CDR1 SGHRS, CDR2 YFSETQ. The CDR3 has 16 amino acids. In nucleotides, the CDR3 is TGCGCCAGCAGCTTAAAGCGGGGGGTACTAACAGATACGCAGTATTTT. It codes for CASSLKRGVLTDTQYF.

Only a few counts were recorded for this clone. This rearrangement joins TRBV13 to TRBJ2-1; 12 bases line up with TRBD2. The germline V gene encodes CDR1 PRHDT and CDR2 FYEKMQ (reference sequence). The CDR3 spans 15 residues. The ends lost 4 bases at V and 9 bases at J; junction bases unmatched: 7. The CDR3 coding sequence is TGTGCCAGCAGCTCCCTAGCGGGGGGGCTTGGTGAGCAGTTCTTC. Protein product: CASSSLAGGLGEQFF.

The CDR3 reads CASKYTGNTEAFF. In DNA, the CDR3 is TGTGCCAGCAAGTATACGGGGAACACTGAAGCTTTCTTT. This rearrangement joins TRBV12-3 or TRBV12-4 to TRBJ1-1; D gene uncertain. Between the trimmed V and J ends, which lost 7 bases and 1 base, there was a span of 10 bases. This CDR3 is built from 13 residues.

This chain joins TRBV9 and TRBJ2-3, with D possibly being TRBD2 (6 bases). The V gene lost 3 bases and the J gene lost 0 bases, with 11 bases spanning the gap. The CDR3 loop spans 15 amino acids. Germline loops: CDR1 SGDLS, CDR2 YYNGEE. The chain's CDR3 is CASSALLASTDTQYF. The CDR3 nucleotides read TGTGCCAGCAGCGCGTTACTAGCTAGCACAGATACGCAGTATTTT.